The following is a T cell receptor (beta chain) sequence with its context. Relative to its sample, this clonotype is medium-sized (0.01 to 0.1%). Base-call qualities are not available, and no considerably larger clone is one nucleotide away. This entry is derived from a study of T cells during gluten challenge in celiac disease listed by TCRdb under 2017. As for the study more broadly: Blood was collected at baseline, day 6 and day 14 of the challenge, whereas duodenal biopsies were collected at baseline and day 14. On the Illumina MiSeq, single-cell libraries were sequenced paired-end 250 bp and bulk libraries were sequenced paired-end 300 bp.

Library preparation employed 5' RACE. TCRdb records Illumina MiSeq as the sequencer. Bulk TCR libraries were prepared with a modified SMART protocol. The authors' analysis ran thus. Selected pRESTO steps were used to preprocess reads, and IMGT/HighV-QUEST was used to assign V, D, J genes and CDR3 junctions. Bulk sequences were retained only if found in at least two replicates with 10 or more cumulative reads. Repertoire diversity was estimated with an undersampling-corrected Shannon index in samples with more than 20 cells. TCRdb itself trimmed the public reads at Q25 with fastp, ran MiXCR and retained productive beta chains. Rows matching on CDR3 protein sequence are summarized as one entry with the most common DNA and genes. It is TCRdb's table, rather than the study itself, that gives the V and J calls and clone size. In all, the sample holds hundreds of distinct CDR3 sequences, and 8% to 10% of those were seen once. The ten largest make up 72% of the sample.

From the cysteine up to the phenylalanine, the CDR3 has a length of 14 residues. Only the CDR3 part of the read is kept: 42 bases, read in frame from the first base. The V and J ends are trimmed by 3 bases and 4 bases, leaving 10 bases between them. The germline V gene sets CDR1 to LGHNA and CDR2 to YNFKEQ. For blood cells, the gate was set on tetramer-binding CD4+ effector-memory gut-homing T cells, defined as CD3+, CD45RA-, CD62L- and integrin beta7+, with lineage markers excluded. To study recall of gluten-specific T cells, treated celiac disease patients who were on a gluten-free diet went through a 14-day oral dietary gluten challenge. An Aria II cell sorter was used to sort cells as single cells, and also in bulk when tetramer-positive cells were relatively plentiful. Peripheral blood mononuclear cells were isolated using Ficoll density gradient centrifugation and were cryopreserved prior to staining. Before tetramer-binding CD4+ T cells were sorted, thawed cells were stained with a pool of PE-conjugated HLA-DQ:gluten tetramers that present immunodominant gluten epitopes. Blood samples underwent tetramer-based enrichment after HLA-DQ:gluten tetramer staining.

Study-wide findings and limitations: Across six or seven patients, roughly 11-45% of single-cell TCR-alpha/beta clonotypes at the latest time point were also found at baseline, with roughly 52-55% being obtained from bulk data. Clonal expansion rose on day 6, as shown by reduced sample-corrected Shannon diversity of circulating gluten-specific T cells. Only 2 patients, both with many gluten-specific T cells, had their challenge samples put through bulk sequencing. Circulating gluten-specific T cells peaked on day 6, and the day-6 repertoire appeared to consist largely of expanded preexisting memory clonotypes.

This TCR derives from a male donor with celiac disease. The V gene is TRBV4-2 and the J gene is TRBJ1-3; D gene: possibly TRBD1, on 5 matching bases. Sequences were derived from gluten-specific CD4+ T cells sorted from blood using tetramers, sampled at baseline or on day 6, 14 or 28 of gluten challenge (not recorded which). The DNA sequence follows: TGTGCCAGCAGCCACAGACAGCTGGGAAACACCATATATTTT. Its translation reads: CASSHRQLGNTIYF.